These T cell receptor beta chains were read from a single sample in a study of blood T cell repertoires in COVID-19. The repertoire was sequenced with immunoSEQ multiplex PCR; TCRdb's copy has only in-frame clones and lacks some. The table includes hundreds of thousands of clones, 88% detected once. The sequenced sample was peripheral blood. These receptors all come from a woman aged 40 to 50 who had recovered from COVID-19. The CDR3 runs from the conserved cysteine through the conserved F or W. Each record gives: clone size, J gene, V gene, D gene, CDR3 protein. The D gene is left open where the match is weak. Some rows mark clone size as missing; the rest say once, few, many or name a class of expanded clone.

>.|TRBJ2-1|TRBV5-6|TRBD2
CASSSQGLAGGYNEQFF
>.|TRBJ1-4|TRBV5-1|.
CASSLRGGGEKLFF
>.|TRBJ2-1|TRBV5-6|.
CASSVEEEQFF
>.|TRBJ2-1|TRBV19|.
CASSIGGRPTGNEQFF
>.|TRBJ2-5|TRBV7-9|TRBD2
CASSQGMGGETQYF
>.|TRBJ2-3|TRBV9|.
CASSPEGRGADTQYF
>.|TRBJ1-1|TRBV2|.
CASSWRAGPMNTEAFF
>.|TRBJ1-2|TRBV5-5|TRBD1
CASSPGQDYGYTF
>.|TRBJ2-2|TRBV6-5|.
CASNIQSAGELFF
>.|TRBJ1-5|TRBV6-2/TRBV6-3|.
CASSYLGGPGSNQPQHF
>once|TRBJ2-2|TRBV11-2|TRBD2
CASSRGEREGRNTGELFF
>.|TRBJ2-1|TRBV7-2|TRBD2
CASSPGLAGNEQFF
>.|TRBJ2-7|TRBV25-1|TRBD1
CASLETGTNYEQYF
>.|TRBJ1-1|TRBV6-2/TRBV6-3|TRBD1
CASSFRQNRGLNTEAFF
>.|TRBJ2-7|TRBV2|TRBD2
CATQTSGGYEQYF
>once|TRBJ1-3|TRBV11-2|.
CASSPQVRNTIYF
>.|TRBJ2-3|TRBV6-5|TRBD2
CASRPGLAGTQYF
>once|TRBJ2-3|TRBV30|TRBD2
CAWSIGGRAHTQYF
>.|TRBJ1-2|TRBV7-2|.
CASSPWARAAGGYTF
>.|TRBJ2-1|TRBV7-9|.
CASSSGLYNEQFF
>.|TRBJ2-3|TRBV6-5|TRBD2
CAGRSSGDTQYF
>few|TRBJ2-4|TRBV2|TRBD2
CASRPGLGDIQYF
>.|TRBJ2-3|TRBV7-9|.
CASSRWATDTQYF
>.|TRBJ2-2|TRBV7-9|TRBD1
CASSPGRTGGYYTGELFF
>.|TRBJ1-2|TRBV6-5|.
CASSYGPSPGYTF
>.|TRBJ2-3|TRBV14|.
CASSPGGATQYF
>few|TRBJ1-2|TRBV4-1|.
CASSQQDSSNYGYTF
>.|TRBJ2-7|TRBV11-2|.
CASSLWGLSYEQYF